The 18 T cell receptor beta chains presented below share a single source sample, sequenced in a study of molecular identifiers for immune sequencing clone quantification. TCRdb re-called the PCR reads through MiXCR, storing one row per CDR3 protein. The repertoire has 75,000 to 95,000 distinct CDR3 sequences, 25% of them found once; the top ten carry approximately 0.8%. Input material: naive CD8+ T cells from blood, with Jurkat cell RNA spiked in. Subset noted: FACS-sorted CD8+CD4-CCR7+CD45RA+ naive T cells. These receptors originate from a human donor in good health. Some libraries in this study had Jurkat cell RNA spiked in.

As regards this clonotype: One end of the junction is discordant with germline, which a read error may explain. This chain uses TRBV20-1 with TRBJ2-1, with 10 bases that match TRBD2. CDR3 length: 15 residues. Per germline, CDR1 DFQATT and CDR2 SNEGSKA (reference sequence). The CDR3 protein is CSARRSSGSYNEQIF. CDR3 sequence (DNA): TGCAGTGCTAGGCGCTCTAGCGGGAGTTATAATGAGCAGATCTTC.

As for this clonotype: A much larger clone is a single base away; this may be a read error. The genes are TRBV12-3 or TRBV12-4 and TRBJ1-1; D may be TRBD1 (6 bases). This CDR3 is built from 15 residues. The CDR3 here is CASRRREGVNTEASF. CDR3 sequence (DNA): TGTGCCAGCAGACGCCGTGAGGGGGTGAACACTGAAGCTTCCTTT.

The rearrangement uses TRBV12-3 or TRBV12-4 and TRBJ1-3, with 8 bases identical to TRBD1. With 4 bases clipped from V and 2 bases from J, the junction kept 7 bases outside the gene matches. This CDR3 has 16 amino acids. The CDR3 sequence is CASSWTGLGTGNTIYF. The CDR3 region has the DNA TGTGCCAGCAGTTGGACAGGGTTGGGCACTGGAAACACCATATATTTT.

This clonotype was seen many times. This chain links TRBV15 with TRBJ1-5, with D perhaps TRBD1 (5 bases). The germline V gene has CDR1 LNHNV and CDR2 YYDKDF (reference sequence). The CDR3 has 16 amino acids. V was trimmed by 1 base and J by 3 bases, leaving 13 bases between them. The CDR3 loop is CATSRARQNPNQPQHF. The CDR3 DNA reads TGTGCCACCAGCAGAGCCAGACAGAACCCCAATCAGCCCCAGCATTTT.

The chain joins TRBV30 to TRBJ2-5, with TRBD2 matching over 12 bases. The CDR3 extends over 15 amino acids. The germline V gene encodes CDR1 GTSNPN and CDR2 SVGIG (reference sequence). V shed 3 bases, J shed 2 bases, and the junction held 4 bases outside the gene matches. The CDR3 here is CAWRPSGGVQETQYF. CDR3 coding DNA: TGTGCCTGGAGACCTAGCGGGGGGGTACAAGAGACCCAGTACTTC. Using reference TRBV30 and TRBJ2-5 for the parts outside the CDR3, the full variable domain is SQTIHQWPATLVQPVGSPLSLECTVEGTSNPNLYWYRQAAGRGLQLLFYSVGIGQISSEVPQNLSASRPQDRQFILSSKKLLLSDSGFYLCAWRPSGGVQETQYFGPGTRLLVL.

This clonotype appeared many times. The V gene is TRBV5-4, the J gene TRBJ2-1; tentative D call: TRBD2 (5 bases). The V end lost 4 bases, the J end lost 6 bases, and 20 bases lay between the germline ends. The CDR3 loop spans 16 amino acids. Germline values: CDR1 SGHNT, CDR2 YYREEE (reference sequence). The CDR3 DNA reads TGTGCCAGCAGCGGAACCGGACTCGCGGGCCCCAATGAGCAGTTCTTC. Its translation is CASSGTGLAGPNEQFF.

Comments on this clonotype: One junction end does not reproduce the germline sequence, and a read error may be involved. The rearrangement uses TRBV7-2 and TRBJ2-7; tentative D call: TRBD2 (5 bases). CDR1 SGHTA and CDR2 FQGNSA come from the germline V gene. CDR3 length: 13 residues. CDR3 coding DNA: TGTGCCAGCAGCTCCGACCTAGCTTGCGAGCGGTACTTC. This codes for CASSSDLACERYF.

On this clonotype: A much larger clone is a single base away; this may be a read error. The rearrangement uses TRBV9 and TRBJ2-2; 13 nucleotides match TRBD2. The V gene end was trimmed by 3 bases and the J gene end by 6 bases; junction bases not matched to a gene: 8. This CDR3 spans 17 amino acids. CDR1 SGDLS and CDR2 YYNGEE come from the germline V gene. Here the CDR3 reads CASSGGLAGKSAGELFF. Written as DNA, the CDR3 is TGTGCCAGCAGCGGGGGACTAGCGGGGAAATCCGCCGGGGAGCTGTTTTTT. The entire variable domain, with the rest obtained from reference TRBV9 and TRBJ2-2, is as follows: DSGVTQTPKHLITATGQRVTLRCSPRSGDLSVYWYQQSLDQGLQFLIQYYNGEERAKGNILERFSAQQFPDLHSELNLSSLELGDSALYFCASSGGLAGKSAGELFFGEGSRLTVL.

By share of the sample, this clonotype is medium-sized. CDR3 loop: CSVEPSGGEQFF. DNA of the CDR3: TGCAGCGTTGAACCTAGCGGGGGTGAGCAGTTCTTC. J is TRBJ2-1 and V is TRBV29-1; TRBD2 matches 10 bases. This CDR3 comprises 12 residues. Germline V gene sequence: CDR1 SQVTM, CDR2 ANQGSEA. V shed 2 bases and J 9 bases; nucleotides not matched to a gene: 1.

This clonotype was picked up a small number of times. The chain is built from TRBV4-3 and TRBJ1-6; tentatively, D is TRBD1 (5 bases). This CDR3 spans 18 amino acids. Germline V gene lookup returns CDR1 LGHNA and CDR2 YSLEER. The ends were cut back, 0 bases at V and 2 bases at J, with 14 bases in the middle. CDR3 nucleotide sequence: TGCGCCAGCAGCCAAGATCGGGGGAAACCTACCTATAATTCACCCCTCCACTTT. It yields the protein CASSQDRGKPTYNSPLHF.

Worth noting for this clonotype: This may be a read error: a much more frequent sequence differs by one nucleotide. The CDR3 sequence is CASSYGTGQYEQYF. In DNA form, the CDR3 reads TGTGCCAGCAGCTATGGGACAGGGCAATACGAGCAGTACTTC. This chain links TRBV28 with TRBJ2-7; TRBD1 aligns across 9 bases. This CDR3 has 14 amino acids. The V gene's germline CDR1 is MDHEN and CDR2 SYDVKM. V was pared by 6 bases and J by 4 bases, with 7 bases of the junction left unmatched.

This clonotype was observed many times. This chain joins TRBV7-6 and TRBJ2-3; 10 nucleotides match TRBD2. This CDR3 region has 16 residues. J was trimmed by 4 bases and V by 4 bases; bases with no gene match: 8. The V gene's germline CDR1 is SGHVS and CDR2 FNYEAQ. DNA for the CDR3: TGTGCCAGCAGCTCAACTAAAGCGGGAGGGCCAGATACGCAGTATTTT. Its protein is CASSSTKAGGPDTQYF.

This chain links TRBV7-9 with TRBJ1-1, with a weak D call TRBD1 (5 bases). The CDR3 has 15 amino acids. V was pared by 1 base and J by 3 bases, with 12 bases between. The germline CDR1 and CDR2 sequences are SEHNR and FQNEAQ (reference sequence). CDR3 region: CASSLGSGAHTEAFF. DNA for the CDR3: TGTGCCAGCAGCTTAGGGTCTGGGGCCCACACTGAAGCTTTCTTT.

There are a few counts of this clonotype. This chain uses TRBV4-1 with TRBJ2-7, with TRBD1 matching 9 bases. V lost 3 bases, J lost 7 bases, and 10 bases stayed unmatched. This CDR3 contains 15 residues. Germline-derived CDR1 and CDR2 are MGHRA and YSYEKL. CDR3 in amino acids: CASSQAGTGSWEQYF. In nucleotides, the CDR3 is TGCGCCAGCAGCCAGGCCGGGACAGGGAGTTGGGAGCAGTACTTC.

The chain combines TRBV11-2 with TRBJ2-2; D gene ambiguous. There are 14 residues in the CDR3. CDR1 SGHAT and CDR2 FQNNGV come from the germline V gene. Deletions cut 0 bases from V and 6 bases from J, with 8 bases between. The CDR3 loop is CASSLDEWAGELFF. The CDR3 coding sequence is TGTGCCAGCAGCTTAGATGAGTGGGCCGGGGAGCTGTTTTTT.

This clonotype was seen many times. This chain uses TRBV5-5 with TRBJ1-5; the match to TRBD1 covers 7 bases. The CDR3 runs 15 residues. The germline CDR1 and CDR2 sequences are SGHKS and YYEKEE (reference sequence). Unmatched junction bases numbered 3, after V lost 0 bases and J lost 3 bases. The CDR3 reads CASSLDGTVNQPQHF. CDR3 coding DNA: TGTGCCAGCAGCTTGGACGGGACAGTCAATCAGCCCCAGCATTTT. Full variable domain (remainder filled in from reference TRBV5-5 and TRBJ1-5): DAGVTQSPTHLIKTRGQQVTLRCSPISGHKSVSWYQQVLGQGPQFIFQYYEKEERGRGNFPDRFSARQFPNYSSELNVNALLLGDSALYLCASSLDGTVNQPQHFGDGTRLSIL.

With respect to this clonotype: This sequence may be a read error, since a much larger clone differs from it by one base. The chain joins TRBV7-9 to TRBJ2-3; D remains ambiguous. Germline V gives CDR1 SEHNR, CDR2 FQNEAQ (reference sequence). The CDR3 runs 14 residues. The V end lost 5 bases, the J end lost 4 bases, and 13 bases lay between the germline ends. CDR3 DNA: TGTGCCAGCAGCGACCCCCTGTGGGCAGATACGCAGTATTTT. Encoded protein: CASSDPLWADTQYF. The variable domain in full, completed from reference TRBV7-9 and TRBJ2-3, reads DTGVSQNPRHKITKRGQNVTFRCDPISEHNRLYWYRQTLGQGPEFLTYFQNEAQLEKSRLLSDRFSAERPKGSFSTLEIQRTEQGDSAMYLCASSDPLWADTQYFGPGTRLTVL.

This clonotype was seen ten or more times. This chain links TRBV27 with TRBJ1-5; D call uncertain. This CDR3 region has 14 residues. V was clipped by 0 bases and J by 5 bases, with 8 bases between them. The germline V gene encodes CDR1 MNHEY and CDR2 SMNVEV (reference sequence). Here the CDR3 reads CASSLSGVYQPQHF. CDR3 DNA: TGTGCCAGCAGTTTATCCGGGGTTTATCAGCCCCAGCATTTT.